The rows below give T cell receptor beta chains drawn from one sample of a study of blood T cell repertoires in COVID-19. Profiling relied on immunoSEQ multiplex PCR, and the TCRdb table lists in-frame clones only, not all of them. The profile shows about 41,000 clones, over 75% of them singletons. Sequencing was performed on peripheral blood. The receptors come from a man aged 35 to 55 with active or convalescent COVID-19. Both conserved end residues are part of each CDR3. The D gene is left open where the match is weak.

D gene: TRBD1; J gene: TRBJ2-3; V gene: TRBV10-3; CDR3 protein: CAISDLDRGSDTQYF; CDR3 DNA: TGTGCCATCAGTGACTTGGACAGGGGTTCCGATACGCAGTATTTT
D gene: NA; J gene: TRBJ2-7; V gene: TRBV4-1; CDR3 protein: CASSPYYVLGPSYEQYF; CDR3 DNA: TGCGCCAGCAGCCCGTATTACGTCCTCGGTCCCTCCTACGAGCAGTACTTC
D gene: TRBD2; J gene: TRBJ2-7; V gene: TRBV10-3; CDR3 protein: CAIRGTSYEQYF; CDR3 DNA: TGTGCCATCAGAGGGACTAGCTACGAGCAGTACTTC
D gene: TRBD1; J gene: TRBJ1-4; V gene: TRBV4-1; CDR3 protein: CASSPETGGRGEKLFF; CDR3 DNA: TGCGCCAGCAGCCCGGAGACAGGGGGAAGAGGTGAAAAACTGTTTTTT
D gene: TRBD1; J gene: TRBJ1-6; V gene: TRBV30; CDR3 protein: CACRNRDRNSPLHF; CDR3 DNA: TGTGCCTGCCGCAACCGGGACAGGAACTCACCCCTCCACTTT
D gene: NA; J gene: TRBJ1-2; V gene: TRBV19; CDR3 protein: CAVTETQGNYGYTF; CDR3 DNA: TGTGCCGTTACAGAGACCCAAGGAAACTATGGCTACACCTTC
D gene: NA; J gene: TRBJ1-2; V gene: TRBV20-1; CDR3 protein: CSAKRGYGYTF; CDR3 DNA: TGCAGTGCTAAGCGGGGATACGGCTACACCTTC
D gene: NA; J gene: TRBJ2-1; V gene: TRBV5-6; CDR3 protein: CASSGGSYNEQFF; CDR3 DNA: TGTGCCAGCAGCGGCGGCTCCTACAATGAGCAGTTCTTC
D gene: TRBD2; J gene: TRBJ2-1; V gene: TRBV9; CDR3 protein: CASSDSSGREFF; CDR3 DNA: TGTGCCAGCAGCGACTCTAGCGGGAGGGAGTTCTTC
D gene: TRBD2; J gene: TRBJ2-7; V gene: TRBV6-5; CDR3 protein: CASSYSLAGDEQYF; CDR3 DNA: TGTGCCAGCAGTTACTCCCTAGCGGGGGATGAGCAGTACTTC
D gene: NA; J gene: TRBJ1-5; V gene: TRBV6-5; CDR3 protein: CATSGGNNQPQHF; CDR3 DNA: TGTGCCACCAGCGGAGGAAACAATCAGCCCCAGCATTTT
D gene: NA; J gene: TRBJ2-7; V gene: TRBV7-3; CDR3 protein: CASSLSGPGAYEQYF; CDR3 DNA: TGTGCCAGCAGCTTAAGCGGGCCGGGGGCCTACGAGCAGTACTTC
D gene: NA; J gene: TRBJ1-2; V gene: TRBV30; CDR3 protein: CAWGLLGGRVTYGYTF; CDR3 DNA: TGTGCCTGGGGCCTCCTAGGGGGGAGGGTGACCTATGGCTACACCTTC
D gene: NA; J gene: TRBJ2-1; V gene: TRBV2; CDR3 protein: CASRVRGTYNEQFF; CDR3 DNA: TGTGCCAGCAGGGTCCGGGGGACCTACAATGAGCAGTTCTTC
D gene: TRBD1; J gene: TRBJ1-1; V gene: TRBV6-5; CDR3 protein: CASSYGQGRTEAFF; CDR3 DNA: TGTGCCAGCAGTTACGGACAGGGACGCACTGAAGCTTTCTTT
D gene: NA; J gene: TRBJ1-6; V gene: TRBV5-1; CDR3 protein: CASSLGQVSNSPLHF; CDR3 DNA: TGCGCCAGCAGCTTGGGACAGGTATCTAATTCACCCCTCCACTTT
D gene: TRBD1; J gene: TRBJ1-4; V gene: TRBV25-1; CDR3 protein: CASSWTGSEKLFF; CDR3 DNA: TGTGCCAGCAGCTGGACAGGCAGTGAAAAACTGTTTTTT
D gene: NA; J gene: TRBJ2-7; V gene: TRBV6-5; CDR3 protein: CASSLGTSYEQYF; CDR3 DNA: TGTGCCAGCAGCCTAGGGACATCCTACGAGCAGTACTTC
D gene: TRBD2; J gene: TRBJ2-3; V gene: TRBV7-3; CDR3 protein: CASSLEGSGRAEDTQYF; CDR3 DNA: TGTGCCAGCAGCTTAGAGGGTAGCGGGAGGGCAGAAGATACGCAGTATTTT
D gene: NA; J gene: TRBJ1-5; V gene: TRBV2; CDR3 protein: CASRWTDRNQPQHF; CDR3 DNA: TGTGCCAGCAGATGGACAGATCGCAATCAGCCCCAGCATTTT